Included here is one T cell receptor beta chain sequence, with context. Its cognate antigen is unknown. The sample comes from a study of response to subunit inactivated influenza vaccine. Between the trimmed V and J ends, which lost 2 bases and 2 bases, there was a span of 13 bases. CDR1 is MNHEY, CDR2 SVGAGI, per germline. The length of the CDR3 is 15 residues. TCRdb used MiXCR to reprocess the RT-PCR reads, holding one entry per CDR3 protein. The data show 800,000 or so distinct CDR3 sequences, 21% seen once. General study findings and limits: That few new T cells are recruited by each seasonal influenza vaccination was the authors' suggestion.

Material: PBMCs from blood, obtained approximately 5 days after vaccination. The chain has TRBV6-5 and TRBJ2-7, with a tentative D call TRBD1 (6 bases). This clonotype was sampled from a man in his fifties who received an inactivated influenza vaccine. In DNA form, the CDR3 reads TGTGCCAGCAGTTACGAGACAGGAGATACCTACGAGCAGTACTTC. It yields the protein CASSYETGDTYEQYF.